What follows is one T cell receptor beta chain and its context. This clonotype was detected only a few times. No antigen is known for it. No much larger clonotype is one base removed from it; base qualities were not supplied. Every donor was a healthy Caucasian. Using Miltenyi CD45RO+ enrichment and human naive T-cell isolation kits, memory (CD45RO+) and naive T cells were isolated from PBMC. From a lookup of the germline V gene, CDR1 and CDR2 are MNHNS and SASEGT. The CDR3 holds 15 amino acids from the cysteine to the phenylalanine. Just the 45-base CDR3 DNA is kept, in frame starting at base 1. V is cut by 6 bases and J by 5 bases, and the space between the germline ends is 17 bases. This specimen belongs to a study of identical twins (dated by TCRdb to about 2016). For the wider study: To test whether fetal clonotypes persist, this study deep-sequenced TCR alpha and beta repertoires from monozygotic twins, from unrelated adults of various ages, and from cord blood. To rule out contamination, replicate twin experiments were performed at different times with different library preparation protocols.

Overall study results and their limits: Conclusions relied on cross-sectional statistical analysis, since the same donors could not be followed over many years. In monozygotic twins, recombination models systematically underestimated out-of-frame TCR alpha sharing, but the models matched the sharing seen between unrelated individuals. Compared with coincidental sharing between unrelated individuals, out-of-frame TCR alpha sequences shared between twins showed an excess of sequences with low generation probability. Invariant T cells such as MAIT and iNKT could partly confound zero-insertion analyses, though diverse VJ usage argued against this for most clonotypes. In beta out-of-frame sequences, excess twin sharing was weaker, because having fewer shared sequences lowered the signal-to-noise ratio. Abundant cord blood beta clonotypes had fewer insertions, young adult naive repertoires showed a similar but weaker trend, and memory repertoires showed no such trend.

The protocol used for the library was 5' RACE. These reads were obtained on an Illumina HiSeq 2000. A universal primer binding site was introduced by template switching, and a unique molecular identifier was present in the final cDNA, enabling accurate counting of TCR cDNA molecules. First-strand cDNA for TCR alpha and beta chains was synthesized from specific primers in the conserved constant-segment region. Each cDNA library was double barcoded, with a SMART-Mk sample barcode plus Illumina barcodes, to control for contamination. TruSeq adapter sequences, together with Illumina sample barcodes, were added in two successive PCR steps. TCR alpha and beta cDNA libraries were sequenced on the Illumina HiSeq platform with custom primers. The authors processed their data as follows. MiGEC was used to process raw reads and extract unique molecular identifiers, and MiXCR was used to find CDR3 positions. For each individual, recombination models were inferred using an EM algorithm with the repgenHMM and IGoR tools. The analysis of shared clonotypes was done with the tcR package in R, with sharing normalized by the product of cloneset sizes. To study raw recombination without the effects of thymic and clonal selection, out-of-frame nonproductive sequences were analyzed. TCRdb reran the public reads through fastp at Q25 and MiXCR, keeping productive beta chains. Here each entry gathers all rows of one CDR3 protein and keeps the most common genes and DNA. The V and J calls were determined by TCRdb, not by the authors. The sample has approximately 240,000 distinct CDR3 sequences on record, about an eighth of them singletons. The ten biggest clones cover around 8.3% of the sample.

The receptor was derived from a woman aged 18-35 years in good health. Recombination joined TRBV6-1 with TRBJ2-1, with the D call tentatively TRBD1 or TRBD2, each fitting 5 bases. Sequencing was carried out using memory (CD45RO+) T cells sorted from blood. Sample cell subset or site, as interpreted from the label and publication: CD45RO+ enriched T cells. The DNA sequence follows: TGTGCCAGCAGCCGACCGGGACGGAGCCACAATGAGCAGTTCTTC. Its translation is CASSRPGRSHNEQFF.